Following are 14 T cell receptor beta chains from one sample sequenced in a study of regulatory T cells in long-lasting Graves disease. Documented time point: newly diagnosed GD, antithyroid drugs for less than 3 months. Construction of the TCR library relied on RNA isolated from PBMCs. CDR3 regions were amplified by Arm-PCR using iRepertoire HTBI primers to build TCR beta libraries. TCRdb analysed the multiplex PCR reads with MiXCR anew, one entry per CDR3 protein. The sample has 400,000 to 500,000 distinct CDR3 sequences; 12% to 15% are singletons. These same records also appear under a second study, on T cells in Graves' hyperthyroidism and ophthalmopathy.

The material was peripheral blood mononuclear cells (PBMCs), obtained at new diagnosis, from a patient treated with antithyroid drugs. These receptors were obtained from a woman aged 45 to 65 with Graves disease.

At least ten counts were recorded for this clonotype. The V gene is TRBV5-1, the J gene TRBJ2-7; D possibly corresponds to TRBD2 (5 bases). CDR3 size: 16 residues. V lost 4 bases to trimming and J lost 5 bases, with 22 bases between them. CDR1 and CDR2 (germline): SGHRS, YFSETQ. CDR3 in DNA: TGCGCCAGCAGCGGTGTTGGAGGCCTACGGTTTGACGAGCAGTACTTC. Protein sequence: CASSGVGGLRFDEQYF.

Notes on this clonotype: With a much larger clone just one base away, this may be a read error. The chain links TRBV12-3 or TRBV12-4 to TRBJ1-4; no firm D call. This CDR3 has 12 residues. V was clipped by 6 bases and J by 8 bases, with 10 bases between them. The CDR3 bases are TGTGCCAGCAGACTCGAATTAGAAAAACTGTTTTTT. Protein: CASRLELEKLFF.

The chain is built from TRBV10-2 and TRBJ2-7; TRBD2 matches 10 bases. With V trimmed by 7 bases and J by 1 base, 10 bases remained unmatched. The CDR3 consists of 16 residues. CDR1 is WSHSY and CDR2 is SAAADI in the germline V gene. CDR3 in amino acids: CASIEREGLGSYEQYF. CDR3 sequence (DNA): TGCGCCAGCATCGAGCGGGAGGGCCTAGGATCCTACGAGCAGTACTTC.

Many counts were recorded for this clonotype. The chain joins TRBV12-3 or TRBV12-4 to TRBJ2-7; the match to TRBD1 covers 7 bases. After removal of 7 bases from V and 4 bases from J, the junction contained 10 bases not matched to a gene. The CDR3 runs 14 residues. CDR3 bases: TGTGCCAGCACCCGACAGGGATCTGGGTACGAGCAGTACTTC. It yields the protein CASTRQGSGYEQYF.

Comment on this clonotype: A much larger clone lies one base from this, so it may be a read error. V is TRBV11-2 and J is TRBJ2-7; 8 nucleotides agree with TRBD2. Germline CDR1 reads SGHAT; CDR2 reads FQNNGV. The CDR3 runs to 16 residues. The CDR3 protein is CTSSSNRVAGSYEQYF. CDR3 sequence (DNA): TGTACCAGCAGTTCTAATAGAGTAGCGGGATCCTACGAGCAGTACTTC.

This clonotype has at least ten counts. The V and J genes are TRBV28 and TRBJ1-2; TRBD1 aligns across 9 bases. V was clipped by 11 bases and J by 4 bases; unmatched bases: 5. The CDR3 contains 12 residues. Per the germline V gene, CDR1 is MDHEN and CDR2 is SYDVKM. CDR3 sequence reads: CAAGTGTYGYTF. The DNA of the CDR3 is TGTGCCGCTGGGACAGGGACCTATGGCTACACCTTC.

This clonotype was seen many times. The rearrangement links TRBV24-1 to TRBJ2-6, with D tentatively TRBD1 or TRBD2 (5 bases each). In germline, CDR1 is KGHDR, CDR2 SFDVKD. Trimming left V 4 bases short and J 2 bases short, with 14 bases between. CDR3 length equals 17 residues. For the CDR3, the DNA is TGTGCCACCAGTGAGTCCGGGGCCGGAGCTGGGGCCAACGTCCTGACTTTC. This gives the protein CATSESGAGAGANVLTF.

This clonotype was observed many times. The chain links TRBV7-2 to TRBJ2-1; D uncertain. The CDR3 totals 15 residues. The germline V gene has CDR1 SGHTA and CDR2 FQGNSA. Trimming stripped 1 base from V and 3 bases from J, with 10 bases between. The CDR3 nucleotides read TGTGCCAGCAGCTTAGTAGGTGGTTGCTACAATGAGCAGTTCTTC. Protein: CASSLVGGCYNEQFF.

At least ten counts were recorded for this clonotype. The chain couples TRBV2 to TRBJ2-2; D unresolved. The CDR3 contains 12 residues. Germline loops: CDR1 SNHLY, CDR2 FYNNEI. V was cut by 7 bases and J by 3 bases, with 6 bases left in between. The CDR3 DNA reads as TGTGCCAGCAATCCGGACACCGGGGAGCTGTTTTTT. It specifies CASNPDTGELFF.

This clonotype was seen many times. The gene calls are TRBV3-1 and TRBJ2-7, with 9 bases identical to TRBD1. Per germline, CDR1 LGHDT and CDR2 YNNKEL (reference sequence). The V gene end was trimmed by 5 bases and the J gene end by 0 bases; junction bases not matched to a gene: 2. This CDR3 region has 14 residues. The CDR3 region is CASSDRGISYEQYF. In DNA, the CDR3 is TGTGCCAGCAGCGACAGGGGGATCTCCTACGAGCAGTACTTC.

V usage is TRBV4-1 and J usage is TRBJ2-1, with 7 bases that match TRBD2. J lost 9 bases, V lost 0 bases, and 17 bases had no gene match. The CDR3 has 18 amino acids. Germline CDR1 and CDR2: MGHRA and YSYEKL. CDR3 nucleotide sequence: TGCGCCAGCAGCCAAGATGGGCTCACTAGCGACCCTTTTAGTGAGCAGTTCTTC. It translates to CASSQDGLTSDPFSEQFF.

There are many counts of this clonotype. The V gene is TRBV6-5, the J gene TRBJ2-7; 8 nucleotides line up with TRBD2. The CDR3 consists of 15 residues. Losses at the gene ends were 2 bases for V and 3 bases for J; bases not matched to a gene: 6. Germline CDR1 and CDR2: MNHEY and SVGAGI. The DNA of the CDR3 is TGTGCCAGCAGTTACCGGAGCGGGAGAGGCTACGAGCAGTACTTC. This gives the protein CASSYRSGRGYEQYF.

This chain connects TRBV5-1 to TRBJ1-2; D remains ambiguous. Germline V CDR1 and CDR2: SGHRS, YFSETQ. CDR3 length equals 15 residues. V dropped 0 bases and J dropped 7 bases, with 16 bases sitting between them. As DNA, the CDR3 is TGCGCCAGCAGCTTGGGGGGTTCCTCCGCCGGTGGCTACACCTTC. Its protein is CASSLGGSSAGGYTF.

This clonotype was observed a handful of times. This chain connects TRBV9 to TRBJ1-4; 8 nucleotides agree with TRBD1. Germline V gene lookup returns CDR1 SGDLS and CDR2 YYNGEE. The CDR3 is 18 amino acids. The V gene end was trimmed by 3 bases and the J gene end by 0 bases; junction bases not matched to a gene: 10. CDR3: CASSGPGQGSATNEKLFF. The CDR3 DNA reads as TGTGCCAGCAGCGGCCCCGGACAGGGCAGTGCAACTAATGAAAAACTGTTTTTT.